Each of the 10 T cell receptor beta chains below was sequenced from the same sample in a study of OX40 agonist ivuxolimab in advanced cancers. Profiled with immunoSEQ multiplex PCR; TCRdb holds only in-frame clones, not every one. Among approximately 61,000 clones, 87% were seen once, and the ten largest hold approximately 0.32%. Sequencing was performed on CD4+ or CD8+ T cells sorted from blood, taken in a trial of the OX40 agonist ivuxolimab. These receptors originate from an adult with an advanced solid tumor such as melanoma, head and neck, liver or kidney cancer.

The genes are TRBV25-1 and TRBJ2-3; D gene uncertain. V lost 2 bases to trimming and J lost 0 bases, with 15 bases between them. Per germline, CDR1 MGHDK and CDR2 SYGVNS. The CDR3 consists of 17 residues. CDR3 in amino acids: CASSERNSIRSTDTQYF. As DNA, the CDR3 is TGTGCCAGCAGTGAACGAAACAGTATCCGCAGCACAGATACGCAGTATTTT.

The genes are TRBV19 and TRBJ2-5; no clear D. The J call may be faulty, since TRBJ2-7 better matches the DNA end. Germline assignment: CDR1 LNHDA and CDR2 SQIVND (reference sequence). The CDR3 runs to 13 residues. CDR3 loop: CASSSDGSYEQYF. In DNA, the CDR3 is TGTGCCAGTAGTTCTGACGGATCCTACGAGCAGTACTTC.

V gene TRBV5-1 combines with J gene TRBJ1-2; 7 bases line up with TRBD1. The V gene's germline CDR1 is SGHRS and CDR2 YFSETQ. The CDR3 is 14 amino acids. The J segment lost 4 bases and the V segment lost 0 bases, leaving 3 bases of the junction unmatched. The chain's CDR3 is CASSLEGAPYGYTF. DNA of the CDR3: TGCGCCAGCAGCTTGGAGGGGGCCCCCTATGGCTACACCTTC.

In this sample, this clone turned up once. The chain is built from TRBV15 and TRBJ2-1; D possibly matches TRBD1 or TRBD2 (5 bases each). CDR3 length equals 16 residues. The germline V and J ends were trimmed by 5 bases and 1 base, with 15 bases remaining between them. The germline CDR1 and CDR2 sequences are LNHNV and YYDKDF (reference sequence). CDR3 sequence (DNA): TGTGCCACCAGCGGAGGTGGGGGTTATTCCTACAATGAGCAGTTCTTC. Encoded protein: CATSGGGGYSYNEQFF.

This clone was recorded only once. The chain recombines TRBV5-1 with TRBJ2-7; D may be TRBD1 or TRBD2 (5 bases each). The V and J ends lost 2 bases and 5 bases respectively, with 20 bases between them. Germline V gene data show CDR1 as SGHRS and CDR2 as YFSETQ. The CDR3 is made up of 16 amino acids. This CDR3 reads CASSFVSGPRVHEQYF. The CDR3 region has the DNA TGCGCCAGCAGCTTTGTTTCGGGGCCTAGGGTCCACGAGCAGTACTTC.

The CDR3 sequence: CASRGGGSNQPQHF. CDR3 DNA sequence: TGTGCCAGCAGGGGTGGGGGTAGCAATCAGCCCCAGCATTTT. The rearrangement links TRBV6-5 to TRBJ1-5; weak D call: TRBD1 (5 bases). This CDR3 spans 14 amino acids. Looked up from germline, CDR1 is MNHEY and CDR2 is SVGAGI. V was clipped by 6 bases and J by 0 bases, with 9 bases between them.

This clone showed up just a few times. The chain has TRBV29-1 and TRBJ1-2; 8 nucleotides line up with TRBD1. After removal of 5 bases from V and 5 bases from J, the junction contained 13 bases not matched to a gene. Looked up from germline, CDR1 is SQVTM and CDR2 is ANQGSEA. The CDR3 loop spans 15 amino acids. CDR3 DNA: TGCAGCGTTAGTAATACAGGGGGTGCTGGGTATGGCTACACCTTC. It specifies CSVSNTGGAGYGYTF.

The rearrangement links TRBV28 to TRBJ1-6; TRBD1 aligns across 9 bases. Germline V gene lookup returns CDR1 MDHEN and CDR2 SYDVKM. This CDR3 is 17 amino acids long. J was trimmed by 7 bases and V by 7 bases; bases with no gene match: 14. In nucleotides, the CDR3 is TGTGCCAGCATCCCCTCGGGACAGGGATCGAGCAATTCACCCCTCCACTTT. Encoded protein: CASIPSGQGSSNSPLHF.

This clone has only one observation. This chain links TRBV27 with TRBJ2-7; D perhaps matches TRBD1 (6 bases). Germline lookup yields CDR1 MNHEY and CDR2 SMNVEV (reference sequence). V lost 2 bases and J 0 bases, leaving 8 bases between the germline ends. The CDR3 sequence is 14 residues long. CDR3 bases: TGTGCCAGCAGTTTACAGGACAGCTCCTACGAGCAGTACTTC. Translating gives CASSLQDSSYEQYF.

This chain joins TRBV5-1 and TRBJ2-5; 9 nucleotides match TRBD2. The J segment lost 2 bases and the V segment lost 5 bases, leaving 4 bases of the junction unmatched. Per germline, CDR1 SGHRS and CDR2 YFSETQ. The CDR3 has 14 residues. The CDR3 reads CASSLAGVQETQYF. The CDR3 DNA reads TGCGCCAGCAGTTTAGCGGGGGTACAAGAGACCCAGTACTTC.